Listed here are 10 T cell receptor beta chains from one sample, sequenced in a study of blood T cell repertoires in COVID-19. Sequenced by immunoSEQ multiplex PCR; TCRdb stores in-frame clones only, minus some. Found here are around 100,000 clones, around nine tenths of them singletons; the top ten hold about 3%. The sequenced material came from peripheral blood. Every receptor here comes from a man in his fifties or sixties with active or convalescent COVID-19.

The chain couples TRBV6-5 to TRBJ1-2; the match to TRBD1 covers 9 bases. The CDR3 length is 13 residues. The ends lost 6 bases at V and 4 bases at J; junction bases unmatched: 3. Looked up from germline, CDR1 is MNHEY and CDR2 is SVGAGI. CDR3 coding DNA: TGTGCCAGCAGACAGGGGGCTGTCTATGGCTACACCTTC. Residues: CASRQGAVYGYTF.

The gene calls are TRBV19 and TRBJ2-1; 11 nucleotides line up with TRBD1. Per germline, CDR1 LNHDA and CDR2 SQIVND (reference sequence). The V and J ends lost 6 bases and 8 bases, in that order; junction bases with no gene match: 3. The CDR3 length is 13 residues. CDR3 coding DNA: TGTGCCAGTAGGGGACAGGGGGAGGATGAGCAGTTCTTC. Encoded protein: CASRGQGEDEQFF.

V usage is TRBV2 and J usage is TRBJ2-5; maybe TRBD2 (5 bases). Per the germline V gene, CDR1 is SNHLY and CDR2 is FYNNEI. V was pared by 3 bases and J by 0 bases, with 14 bases between. The CDR3 is 16 amino acids. The CDR3 nucleotides read TGTGCCAGCAGTGACTACCCTTGGCGGGACCAAGAGACCCAGTACTTC. The encoded protein is CASSDYPWRDQETQYF.

The gene calls are TRBV10-3 and TRBJ1-5; TRBD1 might be the D (5 bases). Between the trimmed V and J ends, which lost 4 bases and 5 bases, there was a span of 6 bases. The CDR3 sequence is 12 residues long. Looked up from germline, CDR1 is ENHRY and CDR2 is SYGVKD. CDR3 sequence (DNA): TGTGCCATCAGTGTAGGGGATCAGCCCCAGCATTTT. This sequence encodes CAISVGDQPQHF.

The gene calls are TRBV27 and TRBJ1-4, with D hard to call. Trimming cost V 3 bases and J 8 bases, with 16 bases left between them. The CDR3 covers 15 residues. Germline CDR1 reads MNHEY; CDR2 reads SMNVEV (reference sequence). The CDR3 DNA follows: TGTGCCAGCAGTTTTTCGGGTACACGGGTAGAAAAACTGTTTTTT. Protein: CASSFSGTRVEKLFF.

This clone has a handful of counts. The V and J genes are TRBV10-3 and TRBJ1-5, with TRBD1 matching over 9 bases. CDR3 length: 16 amino acids. The J segment lost 11 bases and the V segment lost 0 bases, leaving 11 bases of the junction unmatched. Germline CDR1 is ENHRY and CDR2 is SYGVKD. The CDR3 reads CAISESRGQGSLSQHF. In DNA, the CDR3 is TGTGCCATCAGTGAGTCGAGGGGACAGGGTTCTCTCTCCCAGCATTTT.

J is TRBJ2-3 and V is TRBV10-2, with 9 bases that match TRBD2. The CDR3 covers 12 residues. J gave up 14 bases and V 3 bases, and 6 bases lay outside the gene matches. Germline lookup yields CDR1 WSHSY and CDR2 SAAADI. The CDR3 nucleotides read TGCGCCAGCAGTGAAATAGCGGGGGAGCCGTATTTT. It specifies CASSEIAGEPYF.

The V call is TRBV13, the J call TRBJ2-3; 8 nucleotides agree with TRBD1. CDR1 PRHDT and CDR2 FYEKMQ come from the germline V gene (reference sequence). This CDR3 is 14 amino acids long. The V segment lost 3 bases and the J segment 5 bases; nucleotides outside the gene matches: 4. The CDR3 spells CASSLTGDLDTQYF. CDR3 nucleotide sequence: TGTGCCAGCAGCTTGACAGGGGATCTAGATACGCAGTATTTT.

The rearrangement joins TRBV5-1 to TRBJ1-2; no clear D. The CDR3 extends over 14 amino acids. Looked up from germline, CDR1 is SGHRS and CDR2 is YFSETQ. V lost 5 bases, J lost 4 bases, and 15 bases lay in between. CDR3 coding DNA: TGCGCCAGCAGTCCCGAGGCTGGCGGCTATGGCTACACCTTC. This translates into CASSPEAGGYGYTF.

This chain's CDR3 is CAWSPTPPSYEQYF. CDR3 DNA sequence: TGTGCCTGGAGTCCAACACCCCCCTCCTACGAGCAGTACTTC. The rearrangement uses TRBV30 and TRBJ2-7, with D hard to call. Germline V CDR1 and CDR2: GTSNPN, SVGIG (reference sequence). The CDR3 is made up of 14 amino acids. Trimming removed 2 bases from V and 0 bases from J, with 11 bases in between.